A selection of T cell receptor beta chains follows, all from one sample in a study of blood T cell repertoires in COVID-19. TCRdb's table, derived via immunoSEQ multiplex PCR, lists solely in-frame clones and lacks some. The table includes approximately 120,000 clones, around nine tenths detected once. Sequenced: peripheral blood. The receptors shown here come from a man aged 50-60 years with acute or convalescent COVID-19. Both conserved end residues are part of each CDR3. The D gene is left open where the match is weak. Clone size is shown for a subset of rows, as once, few, many or a class of expanded clone.

.	TRBV21-1	.	TRBJ2-1	CASSKLLAGGNNEQFF	TGTGCCAGCAGCAAACTACTAGCGGGAGGGAACAATGAGCAGTTCTTC
.	TRBV3-1/TRBV3-2	.	TRBJ1-5	CASSQGLGGNQPQHF	TGTGCCAGCAGCCAAGGATTAGGAGGCAATCAGCCCCAGCATTTT
.	TRBV5-1	TRBD2	TRBJ2-1	CASSLDSSGRRGSYNEQFF	TGCGCCAGCAGCTTGGATAGTAGCGGGAGAAGGGGGTCCTACAATGAGCAGTTCTTC
.	TRBV19	TRBD1	TRBJ1-1	CASRIDRANTEAFF	TGTGCCAGTAGGATTGACAGGGCGAACACTGAAGCTTTCTTT
.	TRBV24-1	TRBD1	TRBJ2-7	CATSESGQGPTYEQYF	TGTGCCACCAGTGAATCGGGACAGGGCCCTACCTACGAGCAGTACTTC
.	TRBV19	.	TRBJ1-3	CASSMTASGNTIYF	TGTGCCAGTAGTATGACAGCCTCTGGAAACACCATATATTTT
.	TRBV24-1	.	TRBJ2-1	CATSDLVGVGEQFF	TGTGCCACCAGTGATTTGGTGGGAGTTGGTGAGCAGTTCTTC
once	TRBV5-1	.	TRBJ2-7	CASSLGQPGEQYF	TGCGCCAGCAGCTTGGGACAGCCTGGCGAGCAGTACTTC
.	TRBV5-4	TRBD2	TRBJ2-3	CASSLESGRMIDTQYF	TGTGCCAGCAGCTTGGAGAGCGGGAGAATGATAGATACGCAGTATTTT
.	TRBV6-5	TRBD1	TRBJ1-5	CASSLGGSSNQPQHF	TGTGCCAGCAGTCTAGGGGGCTCGAGCAATCAGCCCCAGCATTTT
.	TRBV5-1	.	TRBJ2-7	CASSLGYSSYEQYF	TGCGCCAGCAGCCTAGGATATAGCTCCTACGAGCAGTACTTC
.	TRBV7-2	.	TRBJ2-5	CASSLRAGGFETQYF	TGTGCCAGCAGCTTAAGGGCAGGGGGGTTTGAGACCCAGTACTTC
.	TRBV6-4	.	TRBJ1-1	CASSAALDTEAFF	TGTGCCAGCAGCGCGGCCTTGGACACTGAAGCTTTCTTT
few	TRBV7-9	.	TRBJ2-2	CASSLDGANTGELFF	TGTGCCAGCAGCTTAGACGGAGCCAACACCGGGGAGCTGTTTTTT
.	TRBV9	TRBD1	TRBJ2-7	CASSEGQGGYEQYF	TGTGCCAGCAGCGAGGGACAGGGTGGTTACGAGCAGTACTTC
.	TRBV19	TRBD1	TRBJ1-2	CASSSRGEGYTF	TGTGCCAGTAGTTCCAGGGGGGAAGGCTACACCTTC
once	TRBV4-3	TRBD1	TRBJ2-3	CASSQAGTGGVTQYF	TGCGCCAGCAGCCAAGCAGGGACAGGGGGTGTTACGCAGTATTTT
.	TRBV25-1	TRBD1	TRBJ1-5	CASRGQLSNQPQHF	TGTGCCAGCAGGGGACAGCTTAGCAATCAGCCCCAGCATTTT
.	TRBV7-9	.	TRBJ2-1	CASSLTLSYNEQFF	TGTGCCAGCAGCCTGACACTCAGCTACAATGAGCAGTTCTTC
.	TRBV4-3	.	TRBJ1-5	CASSQDPPSEWTVNQPQHF	TGCGCCAGCAGCCAGGACCCCCCCAGCGAGTGGACAGTGAATCAGCCCCAGCATTTT
.	TRBV30	TRBD1	TRBJ1-1	CAWSVRAGGTEAFF	TGTGCCTGGAGTGTACGCGCAGGGGGGACTGAAGCTTTCTTT
once	TRBV5-1	TRBD2	TRBJ2-1	CASSPHLSGSSSYNEQFF	TGCGCCAGCAGCCCCCACCTTAGCGGGAGTAGCTCCTACAATGAGCAGTTCTTC
.	TRBV20-1	.	TRBJ2-7	CSARERGEQYF	TGCAGTGCTAGAGAAAGAGGCGAGCAGTACTTC
.	TRBV2	.	TRBJ1-5	CASSRDNQPQHF	TGTGCCAGCAGCAGGGATAATCAGCCCCAGCATTTT
.	TRBV6-5	.	TRBJ1-1	CASSRQAITEAFF	TGTGCCAGCAGTAGACAGGCGATCACTGAAGCTTTCTTT
.	TRBV3-1/TRBV3-2	TRBD2	TRBJ2-7	CASSLTRLASGILYEQYF	TGTGCCAGCAGCCTAACCCGGCTGGCTAGCGGGATACTGTACGAGCAGTACTTC
.	TRBV27	TRBD2	TRBJ2-2	CASSRQAGGPVGELFF	TGTGCCAGCAGTCGTCAAGCGGGAGGGCCGGTCGGGGAGCTGTTTTTT
.	TRBV5-3	.	TRBJ1-5	CARSLEQINQPQHF	TGTGCCAGAAGCTTGGAACAGATCAATCAGCCCCAGCATTTT
.	TRBV30	.	TRBJ1-1	CAWSMGGGTEAFF	TGTGCCTGGAGTATGGGCGGGGGCACTGAAGCTTTCTTT
.	TRBV19	TRBD2	TRBJ2-1	CASSIAGGTASGSSYNEQFF	TGTGCCAGTAGTATAGCGGGGGGGACGGCTAGCGGGAGCTCCTACAATGAGCAGTTCTTC
.	TRBV27	TRBD1	TRBJ1-1	CASRWTGNTEAFF	TGTGCCAGCAGATGGACAGGCAACACTGAAGCTTTCTTT
once	TRBV2	TRBD1	TRBJ2-7	CASNFAGTEYEQYF	TGTGCCAGCAATTTCGCCGGGACAGAGTACGAGCAGTACTTC
.	TRBV2	TRBD1	TRBJ2-1	CASSIQGQGASEQFF	TGTGCCAGCAGTATTCAGGGACAGGGGGCTTCTGAGCAGTTCTTC